The clone carrying this TCR beta chain came up a few times. Its cognate antigen is unknown. The data originate from a study of beta chain features in type 1 diabetes. Whole-study findings and limits: A pattern of fewer insertions and more deletions at VDJ junctions was seen in type 1 diabetes patients. High TCR expression in some cells could lead to their over-representation in cDNA sequencing. Patients with Type 1 diabetes showed moderately but significantly shorter TCRB CDR3s in all four CD4+ subsets.

The CDR3 is 14 residues long. Trimming took 5 bases from V and 5 from J, leaving 14 bases between them. The germline gives CDR1 SEHNR, CDR2 FQNEAQ (reference sequence). Expressed TCRB transcripts were sequenced because the isolated RNA had all been reverse transcribed beforehand. Assay: immunoSEQ multiplex PCR; the TCRdb copy retains only in-frame clones and omits some. The data hold 600,000 to 750,000 clones, with approximately 13% observed a single time. The V call is TRBV7-9, the J call TRBJ2-3; D not resolved. Sequenced input: naive CD4+ T cells from blood. The receptor was isolated from a man aged 30 to 39 with type 1 diabetes. The CDR3 loop is CASSPLISVDTQYF. The CDR3 region has the DNA TGTGCCAGCAGCCCCCTTATATCCGTAGATACGCAGTATTTT.